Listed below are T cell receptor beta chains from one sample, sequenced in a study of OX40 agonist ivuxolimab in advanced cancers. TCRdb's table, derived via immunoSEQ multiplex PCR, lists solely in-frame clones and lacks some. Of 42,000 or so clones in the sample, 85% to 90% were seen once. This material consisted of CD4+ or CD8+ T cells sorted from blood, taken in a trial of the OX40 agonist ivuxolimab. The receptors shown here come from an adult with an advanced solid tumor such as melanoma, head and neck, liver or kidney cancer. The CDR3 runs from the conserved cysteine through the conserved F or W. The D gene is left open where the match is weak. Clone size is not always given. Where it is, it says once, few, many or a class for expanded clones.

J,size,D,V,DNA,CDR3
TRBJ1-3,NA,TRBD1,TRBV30,TGTGCCTGGAATTTAGACCCGGGACAGGGTACGATCGGAAACACCATATATTTT,CAWNLDPGQGTIGNTIYF
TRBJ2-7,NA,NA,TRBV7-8,TGTGCCAGCAGCTTAGAAGGGACCACCTACGAGCAGTACTTC,CASSLEGTTYEQYF
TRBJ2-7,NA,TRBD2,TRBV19,TGTGCCAGTAGTATAGCCCGGGGGGGGCACTACGAGCAGTACTTC,CASSIARGGHYEQYF
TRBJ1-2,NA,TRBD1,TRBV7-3,TGTGCCAGCAGCCGACAGGGGACCGAGGGCTACACCTTC,CASSRQGTEGYTF
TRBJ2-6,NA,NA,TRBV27,TGTGCCAGCAGTCGCCTCTCTGGGGCCAACGTCCTGACTTTC,CASSRLSGANVLTF
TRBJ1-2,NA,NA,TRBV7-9,TGTGCCAGCAGCTTAGCCCAGGGAAACTATGGCTACACCTTC,CASSLAQGNYGYTF
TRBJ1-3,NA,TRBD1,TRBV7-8,TGTGCCAGCAGCGTAGGTGGACAGGCAAGCTCTGGAAACACCATATATTTT,CASSVGGQASSGNTIYF
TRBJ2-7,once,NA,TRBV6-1,TGTGCCAGCAGCCAGGTTGAGTTCCACGAGCAGTACTTC,CASSQVEFHEQYF
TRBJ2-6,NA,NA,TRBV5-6,TGTGCCAGCAGCGCAGGGAGCGGTGGGGCCAACGTCCTGACTTTC,CASSAGSGGANVLTF
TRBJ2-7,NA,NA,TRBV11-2,TGTGCCAGCAGCTTAGTGTCCGGGACCCCTACCTACGAGCAGTACTTC,CASSLVSGTPTYEQYF
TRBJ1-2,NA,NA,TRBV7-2,TGTGCCAGCAGCTTAGAAGGATATGAACAGCTCCCCAATGGCTACACCTTC,CASSLEGYEQLPNGYTF
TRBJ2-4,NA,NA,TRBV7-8,TGTGCCAGCAGCTTCTTAGACAGGGAGGAAGAAAACATTCAGTACTTC,CASSFLDREEENIQYF
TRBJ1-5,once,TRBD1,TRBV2,TGTGCCAGCAGCGTGACAGGGAGTAGGGAGCAGCCCCAGCATTTT,CASSVTGSREQPQHF
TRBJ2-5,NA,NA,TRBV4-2,TGTGCCAGCAGCTCGCTCGGGGAGACCCAGTACTTC,CASSSLGETQYF